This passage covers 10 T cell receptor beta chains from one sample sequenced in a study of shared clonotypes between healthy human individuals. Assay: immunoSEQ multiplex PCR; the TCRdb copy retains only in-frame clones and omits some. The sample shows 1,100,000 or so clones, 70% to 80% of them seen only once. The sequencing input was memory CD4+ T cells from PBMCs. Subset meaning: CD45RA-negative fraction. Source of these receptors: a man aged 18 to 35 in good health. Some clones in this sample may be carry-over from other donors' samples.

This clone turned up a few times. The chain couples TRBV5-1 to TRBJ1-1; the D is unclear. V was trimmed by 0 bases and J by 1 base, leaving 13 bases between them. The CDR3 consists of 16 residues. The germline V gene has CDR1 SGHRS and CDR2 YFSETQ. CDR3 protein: CASSLDFSIPNTEAFF. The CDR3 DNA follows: TGCGCCAGCAGCTTGGATTTCTCGATTCCGAACACTGAAGCTTTCTTT.

The CDR3 spells CASIGRGHSGANVLTF. The DNA of the CDR3 is TGTGCCAGCATCGGCAGGGGGCACTCTGGGGCCAACGTCCTGACTTTC. The chain links TRBV27 to TRBJ2-6; 8 bases agree with TRBD1. The CDR3 contains 16 residues. The V gene's germline CDR1 is MNHEY and CDR2 SMNVEV (reference sequence). J was trimmed by 0 bases and V by 7 bases; bases with no gene match: 5.

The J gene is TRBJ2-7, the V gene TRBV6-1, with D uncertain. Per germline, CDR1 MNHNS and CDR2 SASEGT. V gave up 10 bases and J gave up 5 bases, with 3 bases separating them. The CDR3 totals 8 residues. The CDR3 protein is CAKHEQYF. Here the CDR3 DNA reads TGTGCCAAACACGAGCAGTACTTC.

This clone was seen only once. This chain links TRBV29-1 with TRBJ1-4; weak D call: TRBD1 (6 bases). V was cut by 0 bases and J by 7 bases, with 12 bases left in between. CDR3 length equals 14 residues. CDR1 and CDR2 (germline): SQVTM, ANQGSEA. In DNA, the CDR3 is TGCAGCGTTGAAGAACTGGGAGGGGGTGAAAAACTGTTTTTT. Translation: CSVEELGGGEKLFF.

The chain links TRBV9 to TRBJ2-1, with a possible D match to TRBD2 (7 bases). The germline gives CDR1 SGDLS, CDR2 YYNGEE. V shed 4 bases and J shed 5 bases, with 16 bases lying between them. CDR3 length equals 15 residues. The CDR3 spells CASSSRTRQDNEQFF. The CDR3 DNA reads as TGTGCCAGCAGCTCCCGGACTAGACAGGACAATGAGCAGTTCTTC.

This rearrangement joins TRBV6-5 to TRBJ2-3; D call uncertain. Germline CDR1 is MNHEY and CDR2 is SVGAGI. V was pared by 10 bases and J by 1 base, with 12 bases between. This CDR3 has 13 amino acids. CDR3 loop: CATSNDGTDTQYF. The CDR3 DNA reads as TGTGCCACCTCCAATGATGGCACAGATACGCAGTATTTT.

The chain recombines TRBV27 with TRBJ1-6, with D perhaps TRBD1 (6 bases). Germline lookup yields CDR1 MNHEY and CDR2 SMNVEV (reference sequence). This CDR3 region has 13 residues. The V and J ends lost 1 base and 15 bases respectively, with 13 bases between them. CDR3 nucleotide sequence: TGTGCCAGCAGTTTATGGGGGGGCCGGTACCTCCACTTT. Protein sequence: CASSLWGGRYLHF.

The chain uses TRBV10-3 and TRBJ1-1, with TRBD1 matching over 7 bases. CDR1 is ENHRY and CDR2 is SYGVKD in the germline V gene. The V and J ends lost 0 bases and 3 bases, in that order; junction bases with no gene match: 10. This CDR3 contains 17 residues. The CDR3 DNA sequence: TGTGCCATCAGTGAGTCAGGGGTCACAGGGGCCCACACTGAAGCTTTCTTT. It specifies CAISESGVTGAHTEAFF.

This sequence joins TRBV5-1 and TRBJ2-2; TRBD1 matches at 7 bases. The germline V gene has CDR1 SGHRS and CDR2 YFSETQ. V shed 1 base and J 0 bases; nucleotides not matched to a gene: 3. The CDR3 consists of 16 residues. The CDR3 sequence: CASSLLGQANTGELFF. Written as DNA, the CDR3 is TGCGCCAGCAGCTTGCTCGGACAGGCGAACACCGGGGAGCTGTTTTTT. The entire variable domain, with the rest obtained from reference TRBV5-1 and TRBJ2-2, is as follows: KAGVTQTPRYLIKTRGQQVTLSCSPISGHRSVSWYQQTPGQGLQFLFEYFSETQRNKGNFPGRFSGRQFSNSRSEMNVSTLELGDSALYLCASSLLGQANTGELFFGEGSRLTVL.

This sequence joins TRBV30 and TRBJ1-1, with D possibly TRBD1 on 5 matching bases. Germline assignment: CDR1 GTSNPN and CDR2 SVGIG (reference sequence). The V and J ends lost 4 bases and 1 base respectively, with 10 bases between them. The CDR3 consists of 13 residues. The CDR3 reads CAWKQARNTEAFF. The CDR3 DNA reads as TGTGCCTGGAAACAGGCCAGGAACACTGAAGCTTTCTTT. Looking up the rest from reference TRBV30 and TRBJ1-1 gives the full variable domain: SQTIHQWPATLVQPVGSPLSLECTVEGTSNPNLYWYRQAAGRGLQLLFYSVGIGQISSEVPQNLSASRPQDRQFILSSKKLLLSDSGFYLCAWKQARNTEAFFGQGTRLTVV.